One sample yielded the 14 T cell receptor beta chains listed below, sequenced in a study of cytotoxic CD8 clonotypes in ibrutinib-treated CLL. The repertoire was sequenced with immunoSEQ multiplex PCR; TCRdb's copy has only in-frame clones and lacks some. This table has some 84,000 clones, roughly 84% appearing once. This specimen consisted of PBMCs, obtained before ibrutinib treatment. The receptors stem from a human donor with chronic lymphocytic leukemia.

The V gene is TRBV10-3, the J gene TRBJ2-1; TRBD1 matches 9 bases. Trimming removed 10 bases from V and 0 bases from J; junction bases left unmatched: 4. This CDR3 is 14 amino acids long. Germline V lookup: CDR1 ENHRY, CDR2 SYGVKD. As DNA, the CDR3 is TGTGCCACAGGGACAGGGCCCTCCTACAATGAGCAGTTCTTC. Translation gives CATGTGPSYNEQFF.

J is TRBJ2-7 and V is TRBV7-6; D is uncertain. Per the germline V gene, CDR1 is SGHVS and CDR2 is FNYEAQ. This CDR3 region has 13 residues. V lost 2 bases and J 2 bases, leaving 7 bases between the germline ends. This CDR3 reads CASSLRRPYEQYF. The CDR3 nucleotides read TGTGCCAGCAGCTTAAGGCGTCCCTACGAGCAGTACTTC.

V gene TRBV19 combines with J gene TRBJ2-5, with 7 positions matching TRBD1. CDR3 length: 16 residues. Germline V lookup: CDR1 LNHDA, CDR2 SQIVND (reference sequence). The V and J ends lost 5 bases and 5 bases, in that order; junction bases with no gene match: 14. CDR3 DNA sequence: TGTGCCAGTAGTCATCTTCACAGGGGCGAGTCGGAGACCCAGTACTTC. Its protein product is CASSHLHRGESETQYF.

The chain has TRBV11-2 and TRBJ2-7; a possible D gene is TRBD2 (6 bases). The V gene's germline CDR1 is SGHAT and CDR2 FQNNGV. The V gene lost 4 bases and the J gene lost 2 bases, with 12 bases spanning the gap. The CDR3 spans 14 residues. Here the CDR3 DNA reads TGTGCCAGCAGCTGGGCGGGGAAGCCCTACGAGCAGTACTTC. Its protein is CASSWAGKPYEQYF.

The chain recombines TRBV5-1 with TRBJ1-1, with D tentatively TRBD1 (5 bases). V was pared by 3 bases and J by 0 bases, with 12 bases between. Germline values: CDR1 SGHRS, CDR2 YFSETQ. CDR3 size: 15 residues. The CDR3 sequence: CASSSSGLLNTEAFF. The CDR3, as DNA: TGCGCCAGCAGCTCATCGGGACTCTTGAACACTGAAGCTTTCTTT.

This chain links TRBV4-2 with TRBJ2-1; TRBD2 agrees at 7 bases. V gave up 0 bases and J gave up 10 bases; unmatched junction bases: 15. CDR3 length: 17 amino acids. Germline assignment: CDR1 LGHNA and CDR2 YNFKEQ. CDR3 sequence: CASSQDPPSGIGSEQFF. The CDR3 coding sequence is TGTGCCAGCAGCCAAGATCCGCCCAGCGGGATTGGGTCAGAGCAGTTCTTC.

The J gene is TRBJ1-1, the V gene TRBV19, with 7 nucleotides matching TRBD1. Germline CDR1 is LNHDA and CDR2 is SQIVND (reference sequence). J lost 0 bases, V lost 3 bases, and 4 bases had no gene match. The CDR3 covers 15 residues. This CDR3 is CASSMGDSLNTEAFF. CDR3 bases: TGTGCCAGTAGTATGGGGGACAGTTTGAACACTGAAGCTTTCTTT.

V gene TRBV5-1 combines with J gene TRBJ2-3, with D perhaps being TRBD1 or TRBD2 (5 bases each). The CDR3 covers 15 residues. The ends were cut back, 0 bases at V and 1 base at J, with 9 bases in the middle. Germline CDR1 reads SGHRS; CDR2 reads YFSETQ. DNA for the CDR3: TGCGCCAGCAGCTTGGAGGGACCTCGCACAGATACGCAGTATTTT. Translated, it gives CASSLEGPRTDTQYF.

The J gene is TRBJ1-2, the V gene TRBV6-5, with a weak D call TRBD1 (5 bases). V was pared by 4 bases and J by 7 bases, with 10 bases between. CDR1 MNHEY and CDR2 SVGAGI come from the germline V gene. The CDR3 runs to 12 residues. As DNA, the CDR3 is TGTGCCAGCAGTTCAACGACAGCTGGCTACACCTTC. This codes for CASSSTTAGYTF.

The CDR3 DNA sequence: TGTGCCAGCAGCCAGGGACTAGCGGGAGCCGAAGAGACCCAGTACTTC. This sequence encodes CASSQGLAGAEETQYF. The chain combines TRBV7-9 with TRBJ2-5, with TRBD2 identical over 14 bases. The germline V gene has CDR1 SEHNR and CDR2 FQNEAQ (reference sequence). V dropped 5 bases and J dropped 3; count of bases not matched to a gene: 5. CDR3 length: 16 amino acids.

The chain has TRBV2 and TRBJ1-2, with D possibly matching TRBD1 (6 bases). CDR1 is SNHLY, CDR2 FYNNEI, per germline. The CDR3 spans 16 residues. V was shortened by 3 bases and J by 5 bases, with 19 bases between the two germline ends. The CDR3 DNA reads TGTGCCAGCAGTGAGGCCCGAGGGGGTTTGGGATATGGCTACACCTTC. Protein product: CASSEARGGLGYGYTF.

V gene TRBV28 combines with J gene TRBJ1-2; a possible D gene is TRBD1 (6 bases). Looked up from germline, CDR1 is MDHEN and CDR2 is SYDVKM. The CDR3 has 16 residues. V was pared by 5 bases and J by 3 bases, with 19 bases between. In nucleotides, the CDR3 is TGTGCCAGCAGTCCGGGGGGCGCTGGGTACGACTATGGCTACACCTTC. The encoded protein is CASSPGGAGYDYGYTF.

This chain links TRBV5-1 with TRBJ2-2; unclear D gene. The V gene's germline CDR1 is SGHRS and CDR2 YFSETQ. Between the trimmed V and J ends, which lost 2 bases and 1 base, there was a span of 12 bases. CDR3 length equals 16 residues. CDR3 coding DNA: TGCGCCAGCAGCTTTTCCCTTACTGTGAACACCGGGGAGCTGTTTTTT. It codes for CASSFSLTVNTGELFF.

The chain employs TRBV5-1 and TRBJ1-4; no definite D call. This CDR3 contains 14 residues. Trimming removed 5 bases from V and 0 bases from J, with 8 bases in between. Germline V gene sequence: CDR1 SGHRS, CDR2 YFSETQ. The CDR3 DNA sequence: TGCGCCAGCAGTGAACATGCAACTAATGAAAAACTGTTTTTT. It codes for CASSEHATNEKLFF.